Listed below are T cell receptor beta chains from one sample, sequenced in a study of control samples from healthy donors and cancer patients. The data were produced by immunoSEQ multiplex PCR, yet TCRdb's version contains in-frame clones alone and is incomplete. The repertoire consists of about 410,000 clones, with 75% to 95% occurring once and the leading ten covering more than 6%. Specimen: PBMCs. Receptors were obtained from a man in his forties or fifties with head and neck cancer. CDR3s include the opening cysteine and the closing phenylalanine or tryptophan. The order of the fields is V gene, CDR3 length, CDR3 protein.

TRBV19,16,CASSILFGQGKNIQYF
TRBV2,15,CASVTGTSSYNEQFF
TRBV24-1,15,CATSDRTDRNYGYTF
TRBV7-7,15,CASSLGRGGTDTQYF
TRBV28,15,CASSFDSRANQPQHF
TRBV28,15,CASSPAGPRRGTQYF
TRBV19,15,CASSPRDANNSPLHF
TRBV5-6,16,CASSSRVFGTNEKLFF
TRBV6-5,14,CASTRSGQLYGYTF
TRBV7-2,16,CASSGLAGGPAYEQYF
TRBV5-4,15,CASSLGTGRNTEAFF
TRBV7-3,15,CASSFGGSMTDTQYF
TRBV11-2,15,CASSSSLGGGYEQYF
TRBV11-2,14,CASSLDNTDTEAFF
TRBV10-3,11,CAIKNTGELFF
TRBV20-1,15,CSASLWTSGNYEQYF
TRBV5-1,15,CASSLEAGGNSPLHF
TRBV20-1,11,CSPWEGSGYTF
TRBV3-1/TRBV3-2,16,CASSQGVQWGAKKAFF
TRBV28,14,CASIQSSLTDTQYF
TRBV3-1/TRBV3-2,16,CASSTEGPGTPKGYTF
TRBV27,14,CASRKGSDRNIQYF
TRBV7-2,14,CASSPGIANEKLFF
TRBV12-3/TRBV12-4,13,CASSFLWGDTQYF
TRBV20-1,11,CSAELSYEQYF
TRBV5-5,16,CASSLAYGTLNNEQFF
TRBV4-2,15,CASSRDNRAQNIQYF
TRBV4-3,18,CASSQDRGQRGGGETQYF
TRBV5-1,11,CASSWRDEQFF
TRBV5-1,14,CASSRQGDTDTQYF
TRBV4-2,12,CAAGGVRETQYF
TRBV28,14,CASRTPGQFDGYTF